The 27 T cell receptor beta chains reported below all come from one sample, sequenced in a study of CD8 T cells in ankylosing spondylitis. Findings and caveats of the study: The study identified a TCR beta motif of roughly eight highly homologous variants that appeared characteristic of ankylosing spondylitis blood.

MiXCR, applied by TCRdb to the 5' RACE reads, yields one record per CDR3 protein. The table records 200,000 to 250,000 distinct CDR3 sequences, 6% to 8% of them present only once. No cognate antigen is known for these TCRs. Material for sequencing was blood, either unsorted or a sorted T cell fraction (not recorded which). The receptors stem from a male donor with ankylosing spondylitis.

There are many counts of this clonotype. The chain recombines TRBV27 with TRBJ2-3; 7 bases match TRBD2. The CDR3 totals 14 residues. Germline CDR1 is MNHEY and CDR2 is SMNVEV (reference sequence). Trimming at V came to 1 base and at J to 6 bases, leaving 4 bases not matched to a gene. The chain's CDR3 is CASSLYGGVDTQYF. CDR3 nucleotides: TGTGCCAGCAGTTTATATGGGGGGGTGGATACGCAGTATTTT.

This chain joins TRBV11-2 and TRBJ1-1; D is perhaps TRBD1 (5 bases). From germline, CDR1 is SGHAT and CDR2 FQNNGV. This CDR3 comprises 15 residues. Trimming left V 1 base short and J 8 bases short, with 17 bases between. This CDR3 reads CASSLAPTGYLEAFF. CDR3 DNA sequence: TGTGCCAGCAGCTTAGCCCCAACAGGATACCTGGAAGCTTTCTTT.

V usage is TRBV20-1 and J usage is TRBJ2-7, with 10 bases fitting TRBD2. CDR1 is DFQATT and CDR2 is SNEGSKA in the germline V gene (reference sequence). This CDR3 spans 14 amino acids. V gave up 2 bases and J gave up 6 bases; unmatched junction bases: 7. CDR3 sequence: CSARTGLAGAEQYF. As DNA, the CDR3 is TGCAGTGCTAGAACGGGGCTAGCGGGAGCCGAGCAGTACTTC.

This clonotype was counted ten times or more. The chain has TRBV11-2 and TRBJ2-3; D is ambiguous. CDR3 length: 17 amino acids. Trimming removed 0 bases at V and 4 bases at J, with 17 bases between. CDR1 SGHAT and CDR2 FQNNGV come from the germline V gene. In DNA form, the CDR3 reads TGTGCCAGCAGCTTAGATTTAGCACAGCTAGGGCCAGATACGCAGTATTTT. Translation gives CASSLDLAQLGPDTQYF.

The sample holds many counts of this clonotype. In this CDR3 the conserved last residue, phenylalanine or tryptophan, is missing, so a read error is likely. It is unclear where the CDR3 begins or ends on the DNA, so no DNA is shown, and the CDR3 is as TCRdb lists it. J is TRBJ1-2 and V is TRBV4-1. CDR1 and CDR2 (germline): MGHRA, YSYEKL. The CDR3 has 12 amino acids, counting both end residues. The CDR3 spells CASSPGGVARFV.

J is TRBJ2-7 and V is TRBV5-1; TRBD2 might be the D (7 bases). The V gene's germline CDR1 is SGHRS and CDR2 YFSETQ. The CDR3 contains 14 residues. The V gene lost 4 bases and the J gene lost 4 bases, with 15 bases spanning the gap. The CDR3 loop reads CASSTGGPGYEQYF. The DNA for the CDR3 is TGCGCCAGCAGCACGGGGGGCCCGGGTTACGAGCAGTACTTC.

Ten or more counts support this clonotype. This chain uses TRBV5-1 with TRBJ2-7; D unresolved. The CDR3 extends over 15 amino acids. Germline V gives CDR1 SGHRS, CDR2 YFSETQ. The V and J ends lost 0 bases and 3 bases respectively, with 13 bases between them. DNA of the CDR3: TGCGCCAGCAGCTTGGCCGGATTACTCGGCTACGAGCAGTACTTC. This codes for CASSLAGLLGYEQYF.

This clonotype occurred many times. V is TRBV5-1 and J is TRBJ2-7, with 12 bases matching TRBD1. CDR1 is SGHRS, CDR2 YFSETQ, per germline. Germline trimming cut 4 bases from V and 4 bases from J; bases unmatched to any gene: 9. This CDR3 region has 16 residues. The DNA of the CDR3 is TGCGCCAGCAGCCTAAGTCCGGGACAGGGGGCATACGAGCAGTACTTC. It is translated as CASSLSPGQGAYEQYF.

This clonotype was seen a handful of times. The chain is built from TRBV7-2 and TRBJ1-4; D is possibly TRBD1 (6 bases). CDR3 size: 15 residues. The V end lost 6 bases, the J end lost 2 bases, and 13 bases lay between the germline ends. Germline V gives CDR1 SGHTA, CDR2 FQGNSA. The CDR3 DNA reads TGTGCCAGCAGGTCCTCTAGGGGGACTAATGAAAAACTGTTTTTT. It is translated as CASRSSRGTNEKLFF.

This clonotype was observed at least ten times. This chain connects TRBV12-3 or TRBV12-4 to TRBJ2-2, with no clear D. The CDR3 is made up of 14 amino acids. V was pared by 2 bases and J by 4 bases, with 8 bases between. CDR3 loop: CASSLFSPTGELFF. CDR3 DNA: TGTGCCAGCAGTTTATTCAGTCCCACCGGGGAGCTGTTTTTT.

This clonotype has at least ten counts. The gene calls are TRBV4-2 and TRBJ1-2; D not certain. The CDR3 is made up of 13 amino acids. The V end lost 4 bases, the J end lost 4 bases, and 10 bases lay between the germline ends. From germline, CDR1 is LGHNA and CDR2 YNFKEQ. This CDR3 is CASSPAVGYGYTF. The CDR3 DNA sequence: TGTGCCAGCAGCCCAGCAGTGGGCTATGGCTACACCTTC.

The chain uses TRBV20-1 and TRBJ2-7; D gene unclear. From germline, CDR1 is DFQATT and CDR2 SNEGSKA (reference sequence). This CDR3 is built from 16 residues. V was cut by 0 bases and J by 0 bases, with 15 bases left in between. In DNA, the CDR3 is TGCAGTGCTAGAGATCAGGCATTTGGCGGCTCCTACGAGCAGTACTTC. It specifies CSARDQAFGGSYEQYF.

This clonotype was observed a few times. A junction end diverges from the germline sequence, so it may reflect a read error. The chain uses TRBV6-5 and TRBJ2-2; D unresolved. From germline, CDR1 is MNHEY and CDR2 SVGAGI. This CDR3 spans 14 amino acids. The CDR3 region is CASNGQWNTGELFF. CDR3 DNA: TGTGCGAGCAATGGGCAGTGGAACACCGGGGAGCTGTTTTTT.

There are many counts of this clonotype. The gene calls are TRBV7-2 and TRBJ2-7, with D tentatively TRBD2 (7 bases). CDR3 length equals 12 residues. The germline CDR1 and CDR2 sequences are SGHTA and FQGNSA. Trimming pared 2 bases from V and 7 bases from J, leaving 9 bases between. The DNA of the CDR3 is TGTGCCAGCAGCTTAAAGGGGGGGGAGCAGTACTTC. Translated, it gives CASSLKGGEQYF.

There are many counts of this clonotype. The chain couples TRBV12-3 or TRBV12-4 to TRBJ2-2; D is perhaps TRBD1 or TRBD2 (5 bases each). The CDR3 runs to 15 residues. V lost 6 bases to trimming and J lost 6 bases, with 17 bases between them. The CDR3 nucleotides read TGTGCCAGCAGCCTCGGGGCCCTGGAAGCCGGGGAGCTGTTTTTT. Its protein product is CASSLGALEAGELFF.

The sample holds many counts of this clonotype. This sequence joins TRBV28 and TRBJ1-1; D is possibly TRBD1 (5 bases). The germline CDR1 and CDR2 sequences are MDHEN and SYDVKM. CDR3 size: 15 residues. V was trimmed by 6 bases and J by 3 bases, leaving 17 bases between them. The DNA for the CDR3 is TGTGCCAGCAGCCGAGCTTGGGACCGGGACACTGAAGCTTTCTTT. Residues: CASSRAWDRDTEAFF.

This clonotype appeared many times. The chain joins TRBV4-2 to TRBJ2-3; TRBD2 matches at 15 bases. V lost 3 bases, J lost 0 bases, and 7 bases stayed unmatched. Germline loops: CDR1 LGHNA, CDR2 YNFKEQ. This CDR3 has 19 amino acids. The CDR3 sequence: CASSHEGLAGGRSTDTQYF. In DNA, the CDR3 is TGTGCCAGCAGCCATGAGGGACTAGCGGGGGGTCGAAGCACAGATACGCAGTATTTT.

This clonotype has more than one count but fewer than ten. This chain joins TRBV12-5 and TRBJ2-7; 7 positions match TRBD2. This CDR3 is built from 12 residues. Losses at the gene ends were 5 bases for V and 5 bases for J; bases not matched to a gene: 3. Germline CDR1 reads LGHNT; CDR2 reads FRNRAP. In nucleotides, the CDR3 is TGTGCTAGTGGTGAGAGCGGGGACGAGCAGTACTTC. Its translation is CASGESGDEQYF.

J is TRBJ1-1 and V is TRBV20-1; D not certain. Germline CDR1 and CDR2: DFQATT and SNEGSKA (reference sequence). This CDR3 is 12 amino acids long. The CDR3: CSASGYGTEAFF. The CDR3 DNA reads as TGCAGCGCCTCGGGGTATGGTACTGAAGCTTTCTTT.

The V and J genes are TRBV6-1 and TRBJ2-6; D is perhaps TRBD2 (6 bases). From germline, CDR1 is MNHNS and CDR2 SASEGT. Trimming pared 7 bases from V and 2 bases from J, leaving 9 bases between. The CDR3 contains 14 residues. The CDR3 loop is CASTEGTGANVLTF. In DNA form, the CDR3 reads TGTGCCAGCACGGAGGGTACTGGGGCCAACGTCCTGACTTTC.

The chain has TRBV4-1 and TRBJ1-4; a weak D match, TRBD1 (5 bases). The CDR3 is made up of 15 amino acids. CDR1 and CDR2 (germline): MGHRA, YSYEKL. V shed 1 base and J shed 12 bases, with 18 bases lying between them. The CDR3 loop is CASSQGRGRKVELFF. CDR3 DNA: TGCGCCAGCAGCCAAGGGAGGGGCCGGAAAGTGGAACTGTTTTTT.

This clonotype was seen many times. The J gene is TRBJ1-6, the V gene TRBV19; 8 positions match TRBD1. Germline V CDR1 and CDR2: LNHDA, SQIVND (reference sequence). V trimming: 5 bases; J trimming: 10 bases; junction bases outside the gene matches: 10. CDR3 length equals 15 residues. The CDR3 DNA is TGTGCCAGTAGTTTCCGGACAGGGTCGTCGTCACCCCTCCACTTT. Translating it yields CASSFRTGSSSPLHF.

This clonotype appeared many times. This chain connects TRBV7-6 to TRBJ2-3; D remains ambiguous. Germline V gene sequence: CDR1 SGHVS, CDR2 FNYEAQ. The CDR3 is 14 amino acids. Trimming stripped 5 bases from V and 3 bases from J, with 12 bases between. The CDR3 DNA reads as TGTGCCAGCAGCGCCCAGAGAGCAACAGATACGCAGTATTTT. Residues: CASSAQRATDTQYF.

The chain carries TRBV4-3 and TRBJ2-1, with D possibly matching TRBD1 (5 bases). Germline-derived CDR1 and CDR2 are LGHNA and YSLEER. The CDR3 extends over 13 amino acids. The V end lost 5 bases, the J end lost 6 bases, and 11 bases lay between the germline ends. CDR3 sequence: CASSIWQGNEQFF. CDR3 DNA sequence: TGCGCCAGCAGCATATGGCAGGGCAATGAGCAGTTCTTC.

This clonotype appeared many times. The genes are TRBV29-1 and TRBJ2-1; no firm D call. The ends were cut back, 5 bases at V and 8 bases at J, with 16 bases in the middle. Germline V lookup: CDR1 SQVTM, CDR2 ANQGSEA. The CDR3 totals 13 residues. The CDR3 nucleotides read TGCAGCGTTTTCCCAATCGGCCGGGATGAGCAGTTCTTC. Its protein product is CSVFPIGRDEQFF.

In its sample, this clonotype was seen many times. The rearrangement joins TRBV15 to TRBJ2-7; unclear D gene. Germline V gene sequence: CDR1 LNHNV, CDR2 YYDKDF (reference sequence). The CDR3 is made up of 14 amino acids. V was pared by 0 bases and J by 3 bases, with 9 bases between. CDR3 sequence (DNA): TGTGCCACCAGCAGAGAAGGGCAGAACTACGAGCAGTACTTC. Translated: CATSREGQNYEQYF.

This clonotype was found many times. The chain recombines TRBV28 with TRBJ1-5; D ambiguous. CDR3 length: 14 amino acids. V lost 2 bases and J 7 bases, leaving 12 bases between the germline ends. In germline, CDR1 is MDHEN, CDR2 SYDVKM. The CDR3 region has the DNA TGTGCCAGCAGTTTACTCCTGGACCAACAGCCCCAGCATTTT. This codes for CASSLLLDQQPQHF.